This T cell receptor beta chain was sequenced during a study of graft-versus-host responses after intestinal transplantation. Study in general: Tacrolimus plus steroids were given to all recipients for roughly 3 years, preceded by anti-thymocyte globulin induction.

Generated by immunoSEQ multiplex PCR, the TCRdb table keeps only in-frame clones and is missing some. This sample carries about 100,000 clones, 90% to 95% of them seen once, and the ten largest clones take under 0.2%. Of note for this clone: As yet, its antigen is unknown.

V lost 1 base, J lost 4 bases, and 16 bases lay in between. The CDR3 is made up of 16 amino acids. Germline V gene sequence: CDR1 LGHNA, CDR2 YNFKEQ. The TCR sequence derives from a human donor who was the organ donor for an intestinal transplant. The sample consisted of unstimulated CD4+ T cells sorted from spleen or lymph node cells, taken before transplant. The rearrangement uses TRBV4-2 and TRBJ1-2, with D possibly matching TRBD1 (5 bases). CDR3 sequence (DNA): TGTGCCAGCAGCCAAGTTGGCGGACCCGGGGGCTATGGCTACACCTTC. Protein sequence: CASSQVGGPGGYGYTF.